Listed below are T cell receptor beta chains from one sample, sequenced in a study of shared clonotypes between healthy human individuals. Clones were read by immunoSEQ multiplex PCR, and TCRdb kept only the in-frame ones, dropping some. The table shows 2 million to 3 million clones, with roughly 93% occurring only once. Sequencing input: naive CD4+ T cells from PBMCs. Source of these receptors: a man in his late teens or twenties in good health. Some clones in this sample may be carry-over from other donors' samples. CDR3s include the opening cysteine and the closing phenylalanine or tryptophan. Fields, in order: clone size, D gene, V gene, J gene, CDR3 protein, CDR3 DNA. D genes are given only for firm matches. The size entry is marked missing in some rows and otherwise reads once, few, many or a size class.

clone_size: once; d_call: TRBD1; v_call: TRBV6-1; j_call: TRBJ2-1; cdr3_aa: CASSTQGAYNEQFF; cdr3_nt: TGTGCCAGCAGTACACAGGGGGCCTACAATGAGCAGTTCTTC
clone_size: .; d_call: TRBD1; v_call: TRBV11-2; j_call: TRBJ2-7; cdr3_aa: CAGQGPSYEQYF; cdr3_nt: TGTGCCGGACAGGGGCCCTCCTACGAGCAGTACTTC
clone_size: .; d_call: .; v_call: TRBV2; j_call: TRBJ1-1; cdr3_aa: CASSEAEAEPEAFF; cdr3_nt: TGTGCCAGCAGTGAAGCAGAGGCGGAACCTGAAGCTTTCTTT
clone_size: .; d_call: .; v_call: TRBV9; j_call: TRBJ1-2; cdr3_aa: CASSVEVGIKEGYTF; cdr3_nt: TGTGCCAGCAGCGTAGAAGTGGGGATCAAGGAAGGCTACACCTTC
clone_size: .; d_call: .; v_call: TRBV7-3; j_call: TRBJ2-3; cdr3_aa: CASSFAGSTDTQYF; cdr3_nt: TGTGCCAGCAGCTTTGCGGGGAGCACAGATACGCAGTATTTT
clone_size: .; d_call: .; v_call: TRBV30; j_call: TRBJ1-1; cdr3_aa: CAWSAGPVNTEAFF; cdr3_nt: TGTGCCTGGAGTGCGGGACCAGTCAACACTGAAGCTTTCTTT
clone_size: .; d_call: .; v_call: TRBV7-3; j_call: TRBJ2-1; cdr3_aa: CASTPSGGGKNEQFF; cdr3_nt: TGTGCCAGCACCCCCTCCGGAGGGGGGAAAAATGAGCAGTTCTTC
clone_size: .; d_call: .; v_call: TRBV5-3; j_call: TRBJ1-2; cdr3_aa: CARSLGQSYTF; cdr3_nt: TGTGCCAGAAGCTTGGGGCAGTCCTACACCTTC
clone_size: .; d_call: .; v_call: TRBV29-1; j_call: TRBJ1-2; cdr3_aa: CSVEQDINYGYTF; cdr3_nt: TGCAGCGTTGAACAGGATATTAACTATGGCTACACCTTC
clone_size: .; d_call: .; v_call: TRBV20-1; j_call: TRBJ2-1; cdr3_aa: CSARLGYEQFF; cdr3_nt: TGCAGTGCTAGGTTGGGATATGAGCAGTTCTTC